These 18 T cell receptor beta chains were all obtained from the same sample, sequenced in a study of cytomegalovirus exposure and HLA in healthy donors (dated by TCRdb to between 2016 and 2019). The library was prepared using the immunoSEQ multiplex PCR assay. The clones in this table, taken by TCRdb from immuneACCESS, are in-frame only. Not every clone is retained; where verified, under half of the shortfall comes from an unresolved V gene, and the cause of the rest is unknown. In this sample the table shows approximately 160,000 clones, less than 90% of which occur a single time. More than 2.5% of the sample is in the top ten clones. The specimen was PBMCs. The receptors derive from a woman younger than 35 in good health and CMV-seropositive.

The gene calls are TRBV7-7 and TRBJ2-7; TRBD2 matches at 9 bases. The junction had 7 bases not matched to a gene; V was cut back by 1 base and J by 0 bases. Germline loops: CDR1 SSHAT, CDR2 FNYEAQ (reference sequence). This CDR3 spans 17 amino acids. The CDR3 bases are TGTGCCAGCAGCTTAGGGGGACTAGCCGCAACCTCCTACGAGCAGTACTTC. This encodes CASSLGGLAATSYEQYF.

This clone was seen a handful of times. The V and J genes are TRBV10-3 and TRBJ1-2; TRBD1 agrees at 7 bases. Germline CDR1 is ENHRY and CDR2 is SYGVKD. This CDR3 contains 15 residues. J gave up 3 bases and V 3 bases, and 7 bases lay outside the gene matches. The CDR3 coding sequence is TGTGCCATCAGTGACGTACGGGACAGCCACTATGGCTACACCTTC. It encodes CAISDVRDSHYGYTF.

The J gene is TRBJ2-6, the V gene TRBV6-1; 7 nucleotides align to TRBD2. The CDR3 is 16 amino acids. Per the germline V gene, CDR1 is MNHNS and CDR2 is SASEGT. The ends lost 4 bases at V and 0 bases at J; junction bases unmatched: 3. Here the CDR3 DNA reads TGTGCCAGCAGTGGAGGCGGGAGCTCTGGGGCCAACGTCCTGACTTTC. It is translated as CASSGGGSSGANVLTF.

The chain couples TRBV7-7 to TRBJ2-1; no clear D gene. The CDR3 is 13 amino acids. Germline CDR1 reads SSHAT; CDR2 reads FNYEAQ (reference sequence). The V end lost 4 bases, the J end lost 7 bases, and 11 bases lay between the germline ends. The CDR3 nucleotides are TGTGCCAGCAGCTCGATACCCAGGAATGAGCAGTTCTTC. This sequence encodes CASSSIPRNEQFF.

This clone was detected once. The J gene is TRBJ2-2, the V gene TRBV6-5; D gene unclear. The V end lost 6 bases, the J end lost 0 bases, and 8 bases lay between the germline ends. This CDR3 spans 14 amino acids. Per germline, CDR1 MNHEY and CDR2 SVGAGI. The CDR3 here is CASRRLANTGELFF. CDR3 nucleotide sequence: TGTGCCAGCAGACGACTGGCGAACACCGGGGAGCTGTTTTTT.

The V call is TRBV25-1, the J call TRBJ2-3; TRBD2 matches 12 bases. This CDR3 spans 17 amino acids. Germline CDR1 reads MGHDK; CDR2 reads SYGVNS. Trimming at V came to 8 bases and at J to 8 bases, leaving 17 bases not matched to a gene. CDR3 sequence: CASQPWTSGTQHPTQYF. The CDR3 bases are TGTGCCAGCCAACCGTGGACTAGCGGGACCCAACACCCTACGCAGTATTTT.

The CDR3 loop is CASSFGRTDKQYF. As DNA, the CDR3 is TGTGCCAGCAGCTTCGGGAGGACCGATAAGCAGTACTTC. The rearrangement uses TRBV7-3 and TRBJ2-7; 7 bases line up with TRBD2. Germline lookup yields CDR1 SGHTA and CDR2 FQGTGA. The CDR3 sequence is 13 residues long. V lost 3 bases and J lost 8; bases outside the gene matches: 7.

This chain joins TRBV11-2 and TRBJ2-5, with D possibly matching TRBD2 (6 bases). The CDR3 has 17 amino acids. Germline CDR1 and CDR2: SGHAT and FQNNGV. The V end lost 4 bases, the J end lost 4 bases, and 22 bases lay between the germline ends. In nucleotides, the CDR3 is TGTGCCAGCAGCTCCTGGACTAAACAGATCGGAGGAGAGACCCAGTACTTC. Translating it yields CASSSWTKQIGGETQYF.

Only a few counts were recorded for this clone. This chain connects TRBV30 to TRBJ2-7; D call uncertain. The CDR3 has 11 amino acids. Germline CDR1 reads GTSNPN; CDR2 reads SVGIG (reference sequence). The V end was cut by 2 bases, the J end by 4 bases, with 6 bases between. This CDR3 is CAWSLRYEQYF. CDR3 DNA sequence: TGTGCCTGGAGTCTACGATACGAGCAGTACTTC.

A single count supports this clone. The chain carries TRBV28 and TRBJ2-1, with D possibly matching TRBD1 (6 bases). The CDR3 spans 16 residues. The V and J ends lost 8 bases and 0 bases respectively, with 17 bases between them. Germline V gene data show CDR1 as MDHEN and CDR2 as SYDVKM. The CDR3 bases are TGTGCCAGCCGACGTCCAGGGGTCAGCTCCTACAATGAGCAGTTCTTC. It codes for CASRRPGVSSYNEQFF.

DNA for the CDR3: TGCGCCAGCAGCTTGGTAATTGAAGAGACCCAGTACTTC. Protein product: CASSLVIEETQYF. This chain uses TRBV5-1 with TRBJ2-5; D not certain. Germline V gene data show CDR1 as SGHRS and CDR2 as YFSETQ. The V end was cut by 0 bases, the J end by 3 bases, with 6 bases between. The CDR3 loop spans 13 amino acids. The full variable domain, completed using reference TRBV5-1 and TRBJ2-5, is KAGVTQTPRYLIKTRGQQVTLSCSPISGHRSVSWYQQTPGQGLQFLFEYFSETQRNKGNFPGRFSGRQFSNSRSEMNVSTLELGDSALYLCASSLVIEETQYFGPGTRLLVL.

The rearrangement links TRBV9 to TRBJ2-5; possible D gene TRBD2, 5 bases. Germline V gives CDR1 SGDLS, CDR2 YYNGEE. Trimming stripped 0 bases from V and 6 bases from J, with 12 bases between. The CDR3 sequence is 14 residues long. CDR3 in amino acids: CASSVDSVPKTQYF. The CDR3 DNA reads TGTGCCAGCAGCGTAGATAGCGTCCCTAAGACCCAGTACTTC. The full variable domain, its missing parts supplied by reference TRBV9 and TRBJ2-5, is DSGVTQTPKHLITATGQRVTLRCSPRSGDLSVYWYQQSLDQGLQFLIQYYNGEERAKGNILERFSAQQFPDLHSELNLSSLELGDSALYFCASSVDSVPKTQYFGPGTRLLVL.

The chain is built from TRBV5-1 and TRBJ1-1; D not resolved. Germline V gives CDR1 SGHRS, CDR2 YFSETQ. The CDR3 is 14 residues long. Trimming stripped 0 bases from V and 1 base from J, with 7 bases between. The CDR3 reads CASSLEEANTEAFF. The CDR3 DNA sequence: TGCGCCAGCAGCTTGGAGGAGGCGAACACTGAAGCTTTCTTT.

The gene calls are TRBV6-6 and TRBJ2-2; TRBD2 matches 10 bases. The junction had 8 bases not matched to a gene; V was cut back by 6 bases and J by 7 bases. Germline CDR1 and CDR2: MNHNY and SVGAGI (reference sequence). The CDR3 loop spans 15 amino acids. The CDR3 region is CASRPSGREVGELFF. For the CDR3, the DNA is TGTGCCAGCAGACCCAGCGGGAGGGAGGTCGGGGAGCTGTTTTTT.

V and J are TRBV28 and TRBJ2-1; TRBD2 is a possible D gene (6 bases). Per germline, CDR1 MDHEN and CDR2 SYDVKM. Trimming shortened V by 5 bases and J by 2 bases, and 10 bases separated the two germline ends. The CDR3 contains 14 residues. This chain's CDR3 is CASSPTSPYNEQFF. The CDR3 DNA sequence: TGTGCCAGCAGTCCCACTAGCCCCTACAATGAGCAGTTCTTC. The variable domain in full, completed from reference TRBV28 and TRBJ2-1, reads DVKVTQSSRYLVKRTGEKVFLECVQDMDHENMFWYRQDPGLGLRLIYFSYDVKMKEKGDIPEGYSVSREKKERFSLILESASTNQTSMYLCASSPTSPYNEQFFGPGTRLTVL.

J is TRBJ1-5 and V is TRBV6-1, with D uncertain. Trimming removed 6 bases at V and 5 bases at J, with 11 bases between. Per the germline V gene, CDR1 is MNHNS and CDR2 is SASEGT. This CDR3 is 13 amino acids long. For the CDR3, the DNA is TGTGCCAGCAGGGTCGAGATATATCAGCCCCAGCATTTT. Encoded protein: CASRVEIYQPQHF.

This chain joins TRBV28 and TRBJ2-5, with 7 nucleotides matching TRBD2. The V segment lost 5 bases and the J segment 2 bases; nucleotides outside the gene matches: 11. CDR1 and CDR2 from the germline V gene are MDHEN and SYDVKM. The CDR3 has 16 amino acids. The CDR3 here is CASSPSAGVTQETQYF. CDR3 nucleotide sequence: TGTGCCAGCAGTCCCTCGGCGGGGGTAACACAAGAGACCCAGTACTTC.

The V call is TRBV6-6, the J call TRBJ1-1; 8 positions agree with TRBD1. V was clipped by 6 bases and J by 3 bases; unmatched bases: 3. Germline-derived CDR1 and CDR2 are MNHNY and SVGAGI (reference sequence). The CDR3 spans 13 residues. The CDR3 nucleotides read TGTGCCAGCAGACAGGACAGGGACACTGAAGCTTTCTTT. The encoded protein is CASRQDRDTEAFF.